This T cell receptor beta chain appears in the sequencing data of a study of cytomegalovirus exposure and HLA in healthy donors. Study background: Out of roughly 200 million T cells, an earlier analysis found fewer than 140 million unique TCR beta sequences in total. Unique TCRs numbering around 85 million, obtained from HLA-typed donors, made up an early data release.

Researchers ran the PCR with 60 Vbeta and 13 Jbeta primers. Sequencing was performed with immunoSEQ multiplex PCR; in TCRdb, only in-frame clones are kept and a portion is missing. The table has around 180,000 clones, 85% seen once. V lost 1 base, J lost 12 bases, and 13 bases stayed unmatched. The germline V gene has CDR1 MNHNS and CDR2 SASEGT. The CDR3 has 17 residues. The receptor was derived from a boy between 2 and 15 years old in good health and CMV-seronegative. This chain joins TRBV6-1 and TRBJ2-3, with TRBD2 matching over 13 bases. The specimen was PBMCs. The CDR3 here is CASSEGTSGSGRLTQYF. The CDR3 DNA follows: TGTGCCAGCAGTGAAGGGACTAGCGGGAGTGGAAGACTAACTCAGTATTTT.